The T cell receptor beta chain under discussion was sequenced for a study of CD8 T cells in Susac syndrome. The RNA, about 0.5 to 1 ug, was put through reverse transcription using random hexamers. A single record per CDR3 protein comes from TCRdb applying MiXCR to the immunoSEQ multiplex PCR reads. The sample holds around 180,000 distinct CDR3 sequences, roughly 95% seen once. Trimming removed 3 bases at V and 8 bases at J, with 14 bases between. Germline assignment: CDR1 SNHLY and CDR2 FYNNEI. The CDR3 length is 13 residues. Specimen: CD8+ T cells from PBMCs. The sequence derives from a human donor with multiple sclerosis. The V and J genes are TRBV2 and TRBJ2-7; D could derive from TRBD1 or TRBD2 (6 bases each). The CDR3 region is CASSEGGGRKQYF. For the CDR3, the DNA is TGTGCCAGCAGTGAGGGGGGCGGAAGGAAGCAGTACTTC.